The 9 T cell receptor beta chains in this list originate from one sample, sequenced in a study of shared clonotypes between healthy human individuals. Some clones are missing from TCRdb's copy, which holds only in-frame ones; the method was immunoSEQ multiplex PCR. The sample has some 79,000 clones, under 65% seen once. The specimen was memory CD8+ T cells sorted from blood. Subset in this sample: CD45RO+ cells pooled with CCR7-negative TemRA cells. The receptors stem from a man aged 30 to 45 in good health.

This clone was recorded only once. The rearrangement uses TRBV7-9 and TRBJ1-1; 7 nucleotides match TRBD1. J gave up 4 bases and V 3 bases, and 2 bases lay outside the gene matches. CDR3 size: 13 residues. The germline V gene encodes CDR1 SEHNR and CDR2 FQNEAQ (reference sequence). CDR3 protein: CASSFAGGTEAFF. Here the CDR3 DNA reads TGTGCCAGCAGCTTCGCAGGGGGCACTGAAGCTTTCTTT.

This clone was counted between two and nine times. For the CDR3, the DNA is TGTGCCAGCAAAACCTTGGGGGACGGAGATCAGCCCCAGCATTTT. Its translation is CASKTLGDGDQPQHF. J is TRBJ1-5 and V is TRBV27; a possible D gene is TRBD1 (5 bases). Trimming took 7 bases from V and 5 from J, leaving 18 bases between them. CDR1 and CDR2 (germline): MNHEY, SMNVEV (reference sequence). The CDR3 sequence is 15 residues long.

This chain uses TRBV25-1 with TRBJ2-3; 11 bases are shared with TRBD1. Germline V gene lookup returns CDR1 MGHDK and CDR2 SYGVNS. J lost 4 bases, V lost 6 bases, and 3 bases had no gene match. The CDR3 spans 14 residues. The CDR3 DNA reads TGTGCCAGCAGAGAGGGACAGGGGGCAGATACGCAGTATTTT. Translation: CASREGQGADTQYF.

The gene calls are TRBV14 and TRBJ2-1, with 7 positions matching TRBD1. V lost 1 base and J lost 10; bases outside the gene matches: 7. Germline CDR1 reads SGHDN; CDR2 reads FVKESK. The CDR3 consists of 14 residues. Here the CDR3 reads CASSQVRGRNEQFF. CDR3 in DNA: TGTGCCAGCAGCCAAGTAAGGGGGCGGAACGAGCAGTTCTTC.

In the case of this clone: At the DNA level, this CDR3 is encoded by other sequences in the same sample as well. This chain connects TRBV6-5 to TRBJ2-7; D is uncertain. Germline CDR1 and CDR2: MNHEY and SVGAGI. This CDR3 has 11 amino acids. Trimming cost V 2 bases and J 4 bases, with 3 bases left between them. CDR3 amino acids: CASSYAYEQYF. Here the CDR3 DNA reads TGTGCCAGCAGTTACGCTTACGAGCAGTACTTC.

This clone was counted a single time. DNA for the CDR3: TGTGCCAGCAGTCGGACTAGCGGGAGGCAGGGCCAAGAGACCCAGTACTTC. Translated: CASSRTSGRQGQETQYF. V gene TRBV28 combines with J gene TRBJ2-5; 14 nucleotides agree with TRBD2. CDR1 MDHEN and CDR2 SYDVKM come from the germline V gene. The J segment lost 1 base and the V segment lost 5 bases, leaving 6 bases of the junction unmatched. The CDR3 sequence is 17 residues long.

This clone was counted at least ten times. Other DNA sequences in this specimen translate into the identical CDR3. V and J are TRBV28 and TRBJ2-7, with D perhaps matching TRBD2 (6 bases). Trimming stripped 8 bases from V and 2 bases from J, with 10 bases between. This CDR3 is 12 amino acids long. Germline CDR1 and CDR2: MDHEN and SYDVKM. As DNA, the CDR3 is TGTGCCAGCCGGGACTTGACCTACGAGCAGTACTTC. Amino acids: CASRDLTYEQYF. Filled out from reference TRBV28 and TRBJ2-7, the complete variable domain reads DVKVTQSSRYLVKRTGEKVFLECVQDMDHENMFWYRQDPGLGLRLIYFSYDVKMKEKGDIPEGYSVSREKKERFSLILESASTNQTSMYLCASRDLTYEQYFGPGTRLTVT.

In this sample, this clone turned up many times. The J gene is TRBJ2-7, the V gene TRBV14; the D gene could be TRBD1 or TRBD2 (6 bases each). This CDR3 region has 17 residues. CDR1 is SGHDN and CDR2 is FVKESK in the germline V gene. The V end lost 1 base, the J end lost 3 bases, and 19 bases lay between the germline ends. DNA of the CDR3: TGTGCCAGCAGCCAAGGACTAGGGGGTTTGGGAATCTACGAGCAGTACTTC. It translates to CASSQGLGGLGIYEQYF.

The chain has TRBV6-1 and TRBJ2-1; 9 nucleotides agree with TRBD1. The germline CDR1 and CDR2 sequences are MNHNS and SASEGT. This CDR3 is built from 14 residues. The trim removed 7 bases at V and 8 bases at J, leaving 9 bases unmatched. The CDR3 sequence is CASTGDRAFHEQFF. For the CDR3, the DNA is TGTGCCAGCACCGGGGACAGGGCTTTCCATGAGCAGTTCTTC.